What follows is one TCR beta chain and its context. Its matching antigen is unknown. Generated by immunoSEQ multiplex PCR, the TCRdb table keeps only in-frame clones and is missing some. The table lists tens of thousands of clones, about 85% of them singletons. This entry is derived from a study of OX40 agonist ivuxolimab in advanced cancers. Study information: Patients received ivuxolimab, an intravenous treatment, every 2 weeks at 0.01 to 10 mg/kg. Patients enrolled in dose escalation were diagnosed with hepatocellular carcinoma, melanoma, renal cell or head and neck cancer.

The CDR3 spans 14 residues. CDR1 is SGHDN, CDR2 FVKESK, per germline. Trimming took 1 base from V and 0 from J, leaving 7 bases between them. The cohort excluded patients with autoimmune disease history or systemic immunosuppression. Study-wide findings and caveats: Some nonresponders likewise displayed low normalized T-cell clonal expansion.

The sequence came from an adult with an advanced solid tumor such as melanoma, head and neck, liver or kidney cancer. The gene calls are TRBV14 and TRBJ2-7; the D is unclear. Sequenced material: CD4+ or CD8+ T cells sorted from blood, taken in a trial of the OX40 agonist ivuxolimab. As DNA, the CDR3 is TGTGCCAGCAGCCAAGCGGATTTCTCCTACGAGCAGTACTTC. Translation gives CASSQADFSYEQYF.